This TCR beta chain was obtained from a study of CD8 T cells in ankylosing spondylitis. Overall study findings and caveats: Roughly eight highly homologous variants made up a TCR beta motif, and this motif appeared characteristic of ankylosing spondylitis blood. Reported data indicate significant enrichment of disease-linked clones within matched ankylosing spondylitis synovial fluid.

Germline CDR1 reads SGHDT; CDR2 reads YYEEEE. The CDR3 extends over 12 amino acids. Trimming took off 2 bases at V and 6 bases at J, with 6 bases between the two ends. This clonotype was observed a handful of times. Its antigen remains unknown. TCRdb analysed the 5' RACE reads with MiXCR anew, one entry per CDR3 protein. The data show about 400,000 distinct CDR3 sequences, approximately 22% seen once. The sequenced sample was blood, either unsorted or a sorted T cell fraction (not recorded which). This TCR was recovered from a male donor with ankylosing spondylitis or in good health (not recorded which). V gene TRBV5-6 combines with J gene TRBJ1-5; no clear D gene. CDR3 in DNA: TGTGCCAGCAGCTTCTGGGGTCAGCCCCAGCATTTT. This encodes CASSFWGQPQHF. Together with reference TRBV5-6 and TRBJ1-5, the CDR3 gives the full variable domain: DAGVTQSPTHLIKTRGQQVTLRCSPKSGHDTVSWYQQALGQGPQFIFQYYEEEERQRGNFPDRFSGHQFPNYSSELNVNALLLGDSALYLCASSFWGQPQHFGDGTRLSIL.